This TCR beta chain was sequenced during a study of cytotoxic CD8 clonotypes in ibrutinib-treated CLL. Across the whole study: Partial responders around 24, complete 2; some 12 progressed and around 15 stayed in remission by median about 6 years.

PBMCs were cryopreserved, and roughly 2.2 micrograms of genomic DNA from them went into TCR beta libraries. With regard to this clone: No antigen is known for it.

Germline assignment: CDR1 MNHNY and CDR2 SVGAGI (reference sequence). The CDR3 has 11 residues. V was trimmed by 2 bases and J by 14 bases, leaving 7 bases between them. Regarding the study as a whole: Age-matched healthy donor levels were exceeded by baseline clonality, which tracked circulating CD8+ T-cell counts.

Clones were read by immunoSEQ multiplex PCR, and TCRdb kept only the in-frame ones, dropping some. The sample has about 140,000 clones, around 77% seen once. Sequencing used PBMCs, obtained after 12 months of ibrutinib treatment. The J gene is TRBJ1-6, the V gene TRBV6-6; D unresolved. The receptor comes from a human donor with chronic lymphocytic leukemia. CDR3 sequence: CASSYAGSLHF. DNA of the CDR3: TGTGCCAGCAGTTACGCAGGATCCCTCCACTTT.